This is a list of T cell receptor beta chains from one sample in a study of vaccination effects on CD4 cells after COVID-19. Clones were sequenced by immunoSEQ multiplex PCR, and TCRdb holds only the in-frame ones, with some missing. The sample shows roughly 30,000 clones, more than 65% of them seen only once. No cognate antigen is known for these TCRs. The sequences come from CD4+ T cells from PBMCs cultured with HCoV-NL63 spike peptides, collected after COVID-19 vaccination. All receptors come from a human donor who received a COVID-19 vaccine. Both conserved end residues are part of each CDR3.

>TRBJ2-1|TRBV24-1
CATSDGWDRGNNEQFF
>TRBJ2-1|TRBV9
CASSLPPSGTSATTGEQFF
>TRBJ2-5|TRBV20-1
CSATDRAETQYF
>TRBJ2-7|TRBV6-5
CASIRDTTGEQYF
>TRBJ2-1|TRBV10-1
CASSEFQRTSGVEQFF
>TRBJ2-3|TRBV27
CASSPPGWMDTQYF
>TRBJ2-5|TRBV3-1/TRBV3-2
CASSQGRVETQYF
>TRBJ1-5|TRBV19
CASRGTDRASSNQPQHF
>TRBJ2-7|TRBV2
CASRKRTGIDYEQYF
>TRBJ1-1|TRBV10-1
CASSGLGQANTEAFF
>TRBJ2-5|TRBV27
CASSTRVRETQYF
>TRBJ2-3|TRBV13
CASSPGLAGGGDTQYF
>TRBJ1-2|TRBV12-5
CASGPAGTGGAVSGYTF
>TRBJ1-4|TRBV3-1/TRBV3-2
CASSQGVTGLNEKLFF
>TRBJ2-3|TRBV13
CASSLVLPQSRTDTQYF
>TRBJ1-4|TRBV9
CASSSPDRGDEKLFF
>TRBJ2-1|TRBV5-1
CASSSTGTNYNEQFF
>TRBJ1-2|TRBV5-1
CASSSGQGGYGYTF
>TRBJ2-1|TRBV5-1
CASSLTSYNEQFF
>TRBJ2-7|TRBV5-1
CASSLRTVSYEQYF
>TRBJ1-2|TRBV30
CAWSFTPDNYGYTF
>TRBJ2-1|TRBV18
CASSPTRNNEQFF